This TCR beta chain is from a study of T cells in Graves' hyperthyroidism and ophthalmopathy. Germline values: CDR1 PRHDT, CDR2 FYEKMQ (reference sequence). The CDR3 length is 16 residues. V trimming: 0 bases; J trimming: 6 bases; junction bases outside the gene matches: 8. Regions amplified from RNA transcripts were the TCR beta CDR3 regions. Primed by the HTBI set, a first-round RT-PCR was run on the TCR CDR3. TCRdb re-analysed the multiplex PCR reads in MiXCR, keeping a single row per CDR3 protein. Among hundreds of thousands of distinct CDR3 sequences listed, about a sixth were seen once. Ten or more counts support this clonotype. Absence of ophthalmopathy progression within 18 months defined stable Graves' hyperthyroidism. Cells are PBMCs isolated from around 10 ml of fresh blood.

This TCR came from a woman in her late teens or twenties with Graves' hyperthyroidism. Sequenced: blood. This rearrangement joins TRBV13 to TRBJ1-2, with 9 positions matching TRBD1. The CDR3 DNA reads TGTGCCAGCAGCTTAGGCCTGGGACAGGGAATTGATGGCTACACCTTC. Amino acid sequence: CASSLGLGQGIDGYTF.